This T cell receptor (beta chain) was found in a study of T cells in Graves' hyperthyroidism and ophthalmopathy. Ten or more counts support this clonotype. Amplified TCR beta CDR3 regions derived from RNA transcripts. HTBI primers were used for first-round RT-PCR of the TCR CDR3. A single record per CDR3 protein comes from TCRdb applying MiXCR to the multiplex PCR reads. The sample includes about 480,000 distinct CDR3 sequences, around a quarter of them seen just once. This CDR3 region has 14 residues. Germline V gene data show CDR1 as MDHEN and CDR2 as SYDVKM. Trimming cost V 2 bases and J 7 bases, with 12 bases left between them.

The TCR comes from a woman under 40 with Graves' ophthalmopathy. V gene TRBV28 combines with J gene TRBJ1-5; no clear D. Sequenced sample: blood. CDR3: CASSLVGGYQPQHF. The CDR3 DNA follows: TGTGCCAGCAGTTTAGTTGGAGGTTACCAGCCCCAGCATTTT.